This T cell receptor (beta chain) was identified during a study of control samples from healthy donors and cancer patients (dated by TCRdb to the early 2020s). CDR1 and CDR2 are read off the germline V gene as SGHRS and YFSETQ. The CDR3, from cysteine to phenylalanine, totals 18 residues. Just CDR3 DNA is preserved here, 54 bases in frame from base 1. V loses 0 bases, J loses 0 bases, and the germline ends lie 16 bases apart. The library relied on the immunoSEQ multiplex PCR assay. TCRdb's version of the immuneACCESS table is confined to in-frame rearrangements and falls short of the full clone set. An unresolved V gene accounts for under half of the shortfall where checked; the remainder is of unknown origin. The sample yields roughly 130,000 clones; about 91% were counted once. Together, the top ten hold 8.5% to 10% of the sample. To note about this clone: It has no known antigen specificity. No much larger clone exists at a distance of one base, and base qualities are not known.

The sample taken for sequencing was blood. The TCR was taken from a man aged 18 to 29 in good health. This sequence uses TRBV5-1 and TRBJ1-3; possibly the D gene is TRBD1, per 6 matching bases. Here the CDR3 is given as CASSLAAQGVNSGNTIYF. The nucleotide sequence is TGCGCCAGCAGCTTGGCCGCACAGGGAGTAAACTCTGGAAACACCATATATTTT.